The 7 T cell receptor beta chains below all came from one sample that was sequenced in a study of blood T cell repertoires in COVID-19. Using immunoSEQ multiplex PCR, the repertoire was profiled, and TCRdb retains in-frame clones only, with some absent. The sample lists about 130,000 clones; approximately 80% were seen once. Source material: peripheral blood. Source of these receptors: a woman aged 55 to 70 with active or convalescent COVID-19.

This clone was seen a few times. The gene calls are TRBV27 and TRBJ2-3; TRBD2 matches at 7 bases. There are 15 residues in the CDR3. From germline, CDR1 is MNHEY and CDR2 SMNVEV (reference sequence). The J segment lost 2 bases and the V segment lost 4 bases, leaving 6 bases of the junction unmatched. CDR3 residues: CASSWGLPATDTQYF. CDR3 nucleotide sequence: TGTGCCAGCAGTTGGGGACTACCAGCCACAGATACGCAGTATTTT.

This clone was seen only once. The V and J genes are TRBV11-2 and TRBJ1-2; maybe TRBD1 (5 bases). V lost 0 bases and J lost 4, with 18 bases in between. This CDR3 has 17 residues. Germline loops: CDR1 SGHAT, CDR2 FQNNGV. The CDR3 DNA sequence: TGTGCCAGCAGCTTAGATTATGGAGGGGCTATACCCTATGGCTACACCTTC. Protein: CASSLDYGGAIPYGYTF.

This clone has a single count. The rearrangement joins TRBV6-2 or TRBV6-3 to TRBJ2-7, with TRBD2 identical over 10 bases. Trimming at V came to 2 bases and at J to 5 bases, leaving 15 bases not matched to a gene. Germline CDR1 is MNHEY and CDR2 is SVGEGT. The length of the CDR3 is 18 residues. CDR3 sequence reads: CASSYHWLAGDSGNEQYF. The CDR3 DNA reads TGTGCCAGCAGTTACCACTGGCTAGCGGGGGACTCGGGGAACGAGCAGTACTTC.

The rearrangement uses TRBV15 and TRBJ2-5; no firm D call. Germline lookup yields CDR1 LNHNV and CDR2 YYDKDF (reference sequence). The length of the CDR3 is 13 residues. V gave up 1 base and J gave up 5 bases, with 8 bases separating them. The CDR3 coding sequence is TGTGCCACCAGCAGAGGTACCGGGGAGACCCAGTACTTC. Amino acid sequence: CATSRGTGETQYF. The full variable domain, rest sourced from reference TRBV15 and TRBJ2-5, is DAMVIQNPRYQVTQFGKPVTLSCSQTLNHNVMYWYQQKSSQAPKLLFHYYDKDFNNEADTPDNFQSRRPNTSFCFLDIRSPGLGDTAMYLCATSRGTGETQYFGPGTRLLVL.

The CDR3 region is CASKRNQISTDTQYF. In DNA form, the CDR3 reads TGTGCCAGCAAAAGAAACCAGATAAGCACAGATACGCAGTATTTT. J is TRBJ2-3 and V is TRBV27; no definite D call. This CDR3 has 15 residues. Germline V gene data show CDR1 as MNHEY and CDR2 as SMNVEV (reference sequence). Trimming cost V 7 bases and J 0 bases, with 14 bases left between them.

The chain combines TRBV11-2 with TRBJ2-5; 7 bases are shared with TRBD2. This CDR3 is built from 16 residues. The germline V gene has CDR1 SGHAT and CDR2 FQNNGV. V was pared by 4 bases and J by 2 bases, with 10 bases of the junction left unmatched. CDR3 sequence: CASSSRMGGGQETQYF. CDR3 sequence (DNA): TGTGCCAGCAGCTCAAGAATGGGGGGGGGACAAGAGACCCAGTACTTC.

The genes are TRBV14 and TRBJ1-6; D remains unclear. This CDR3 spans 11 amino acids. Germline loops: CDR1 SGHDN, CDR2 FVKESK. Trimming stripped 3 bases from V and 11 bases from J, with 5 bases between. This CDR3 is CASSQSTPLHF. Written as DNA, the CDR3 is TGTGCCAGCAGCCAGTCTACACCCCTCCACTTT.